The present T cell receptor beta chain was sequenced within a study of CD8+ T cells in alopecia areata. For the study at large: Tofacitinib continued for 6 to 18 months and was then withheld for 6 months. Study results and caveats: Whereas mice showed it more clearly, TCR sharing across patients was murkier, possibly because of HLA. When scalp samples are sequenced, resident alphabeta T cells of normal skin are also captured.

Individuals with alopecia areata gave both lesional scalp punch biopsies and peripheral blood for collection. This clone was seen a few times. What it recognizes is unknown. cDNA serving as the sequencing template came from extracted, reverse transcribed RNA. Libraries were prepared by immunoSEQ multiplex PCR; TCRdb keeps only in-frame clonotypes and omits some of them. The table has roughly 120,000 clones, around two fifths seen once. In germline, CDR1 is SQVTM, CDR2 ANQGSEA. V was shortened by 6 bases and J by 5 bases, with 11 bases between the two germline ends. The CDR3 consists of 12 residues. The chain uses TRBV29-1 and TRBJ2-4, with a weak D call TRBD2 (5 bases). This clonotype originated in a human donor with alopecia areata. Sequencing was performed on CD4+ T cells sorted from blood. CDR3 DNA sequence: TGCAGCGTCCGAGAGGGAGAAAACATTCAGTACTTC. Translating gives CSVREGENIQYF. Complete variable domain (other parts from reference TRBV29-1 and TRBJ2-4): SAVISQKPSRDICQRGTSLTIQCQVDSQVTMMFWYRQQPGQSLTLIATANQGSEATYESGFVIDKFPISRPNLTFSTLTVSNMSPEDSSIYLCSVREGENIQYFGAGTRLSVL.